These 3 T cell receptor beta chains were sequenced from one sample in a study of blood T cells in healthy people across ages. Then a second PCR, running roughly 7 to 12 cycles, was carried out with a sample-barcoded 5' primer and a J-beta primer mix. From the 5' RACE reads, TCRdb called clonotypes with MiXCR, one entry per CDR3 protein. The sample shows about 830,000 distinct CDR3 sequences, 60% to 80% of them seen only once. Sequenced: blood. The receptor source for this set is a man aged 30 to 39 in good health.

The J gene is TRBJ2-3, the V gene TRBV10-2; 12 positions match TRBD2. J gave up 2 bases and V 6 bases, and 12 bases lay outside the gene matches. The length of the CDR3 is 18 residues. CDR1 and CDR2 from the germline V gene are WSHSY and SAAADI. The CDR3 region has the DNA TGCGCCAGCAGGGGTAGGCTAGCGGGGGGGCAGGACACAGATACGCAGTATTTT. Its translation: CASRGRLAGGQDTDTQYF.

V and J are TRBV6-6 and TRBJ1-2; D is possibly TRBD1 (6 bases). The V gene's germline CDR1 is MNHNY and CDR2 SVGAGI (reference sequence). V dropped 8 bases and J dropped 6 bases, with 19 bases sitting between them. CDR3 length: 14 residues. The CDR3 reads CASAQGREVDGYTF. The DNA of the CDR3 is TGTGCCAGCGCTCAGGGGCGAGAGGTAGATGGCTACACCTTC.

This chain links TRBV28 with TRBJ2-6; 7 positions agree with TRBD1. Trimming took 5 bases from V and 1 from J; bases not matched to a gene: 14. The CDR3 runs 19 residues. Germline-derived CDR1 and CDR2 are MDHEN and SYDVKM. The chain's CDR3 is CASSPGTVRGNSGANVLTF. CDR3 nucleotides: TGTGCCAGCAGTCCCGGGACAGTCAGAGGGAATTCTGGGGCCAACGTCCTGACTTTC.